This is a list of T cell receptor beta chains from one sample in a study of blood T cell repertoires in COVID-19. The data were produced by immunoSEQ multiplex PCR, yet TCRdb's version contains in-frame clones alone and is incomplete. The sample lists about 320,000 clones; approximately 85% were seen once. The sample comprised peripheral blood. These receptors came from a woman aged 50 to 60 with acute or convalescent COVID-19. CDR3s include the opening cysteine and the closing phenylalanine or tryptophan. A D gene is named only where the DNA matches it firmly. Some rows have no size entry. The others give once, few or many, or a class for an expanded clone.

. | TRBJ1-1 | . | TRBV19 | TGTGCCAGTAGTAGGGGGGTGAACACTGAAGCTTTCTTT | CASSRGVNTEAFF
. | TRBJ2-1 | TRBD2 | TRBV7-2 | TGTGCCAGCAGCTTAAGATGGACTAGCGGGTGGGCCGGGGGCAATGAGCAGTTCTTC | CASSLRWTSGWAGGNEQFF
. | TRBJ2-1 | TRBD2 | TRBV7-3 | TGTGCCAGCAGCTCGGGACTAGCGGGAGGCACCTACAATGAGCAGTTCTTC | CASSSGLAGGTYNEQFF
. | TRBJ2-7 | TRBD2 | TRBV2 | TGTGCCAGCAGTGAAATGTTAACTAGCGGCTCCTACGAGCAGTACTTC | CASSEMLTSGSYEQYF
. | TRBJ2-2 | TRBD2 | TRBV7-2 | TGTGCCAGCAGCCGGGCGGGGGGTGAGACCGGGGAGCTGTTTTTT | CASSRAGGETGELFF
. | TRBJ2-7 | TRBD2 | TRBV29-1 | TGCAGCGTTGTGTGGCGCGGGGGTAGCTCCTACGAGCAGTACTTC | CSVVWRGGSSYEQYF
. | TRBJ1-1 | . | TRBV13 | TGTGCCAGCAGCAGGACAGTGGGTGAAGCTTTCTTT | CASSRTVGEAFF
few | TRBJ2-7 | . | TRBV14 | TGTGCCAGCAGCCCCCTACGGGACATCTACTACGAGCAGTACTTC | CASSPLRDIYYEQYF
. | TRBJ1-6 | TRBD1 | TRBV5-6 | TGTGCCAGCAGCTTGCTCGACAGGGCGGCTTCACCCCTCCACTTT | CASSLLDRAASPLHF
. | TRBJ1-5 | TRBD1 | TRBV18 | TGTGCCAGCTCACTTAATACAGGGGGAATTAATCAGCCCCAGCATTTT | CASSLNTGGINQPQHF
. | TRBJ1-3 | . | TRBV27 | TGTGCCAGCAGCGGTCCGGGAGACACCATATATTTT | CASSGPGDTIYF
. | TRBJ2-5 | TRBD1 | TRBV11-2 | TGTGCCAGCAGCCCAAGAGGGGGCAGACAAGAGACCCAGTACTTC | CASSPRGGRQETQYF
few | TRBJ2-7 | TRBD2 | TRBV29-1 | TGCAGCGTCTTAAAACTAGCGGATACCTCCTACGAGCAGTACTTC | CSVLKLADTSYEQYF
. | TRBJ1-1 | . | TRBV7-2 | TGTGCCAGCAGCTATAGGGTCTGGGGGCACACTGAAGCTTTCTTT | CASSYRVWGHTEAFF
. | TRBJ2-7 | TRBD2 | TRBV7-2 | TGTGCCAGCAGCCGTCTAGCGGGGAACTACGAGCAGTACTTC | CASSRLAGNYEQYF
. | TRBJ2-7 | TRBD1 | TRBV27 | TGTGCCAGCAGTTTCGGTCCGGGACAGGGTCGACACGAGCAGTACTTC | CASSFGPGQGRHEQYF
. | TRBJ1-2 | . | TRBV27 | TGTGCCAGCAGTCCGCAAGGAGATGGCTATGGCTACACCTTC | CASSPQGDGYGYTF
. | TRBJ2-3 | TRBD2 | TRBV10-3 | TGTGCCATCAAAACCACTAGCGGGCCCACAGATACGCAGTATTTT | CAIKTTSGPTDTQYF
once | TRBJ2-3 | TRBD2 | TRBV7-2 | TGTGCCACCGCTAGCGGCAGCACAGATACGCAGTATTTT | CATASGSTDTQYF
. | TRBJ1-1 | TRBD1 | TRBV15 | TGTGCCACCAGCAAGGACAGGGGCCTGGGGAACACTGAAGCTTTCTTT | CATSKDRGLGNTEAFF
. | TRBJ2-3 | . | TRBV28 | TGTGCCAGCAGTTCGCGTCCCGGGACAAATCCCACAGATACGCAGTATTTT | CASSSRPGTNPTDTQYF
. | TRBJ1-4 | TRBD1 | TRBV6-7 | TGTGCCAGCACCCGACAGGGTGGAGGGTTGTTTTTT | CASTRQGGGLFF
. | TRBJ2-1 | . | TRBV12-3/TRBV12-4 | TGTGCCAGCACCAACCCCCGGGTGTATGAGCAGTTCTTC | CASTNPRVYEQFF
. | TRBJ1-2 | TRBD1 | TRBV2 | TGTGCCAGCAGTGCCGGGACAGGGGGCGACTATGGCTACACCTTC | CASSAGTGGDYGYTF